The clone carrying this T cell receptor (beta chain) was counted once. The CDR3 has 16 amino acids. From germline, CDR1 is MDHEN and CDR2 SYDVKM. V trimming: 3 bases; J trimming: 8 bases; junction bases outside the gene matches: 8. The data originate from a study of blood T cell repertoires in COVID-19. In the source study's methods: Amplified reference gene primers provided the basis for estimating nucleated cell counts. TCRdb's table, derived via immunoSEQ multiplex PCR, lists solely in-frame clones and lacks some. V, J and clone size are taken as reported in that table, and D and trimming were inferred from the DNA itself. The sample has 200,000 to 250,000 clones, approximately 84% seen once.

The specimen sequenced was peripheral blood. The chain carries TRBV28 and TRBJ2-7; 15 nucleotides agree with TRBD2. This receptor was taken from a woman aged 45-60 years with active or convalescent COVID-19. The CDR3 is CASSFTRTSGRAKQYF. CDR3 nucleotides: TGTGCCAGCAGTTTCACGAGGACTAGCGGGAGGGCCAAGCAGTACTTC.